This TCR beta chain was observed in a study of post-analysis software for immune sequencing data. Study results and caveats: Patients carried four or five TRBV segments more frequently than controls did, and TRBV5-6, TRBV5-1 and TRBV20-1 were among them.

Unique-molecular-identifier-tagged TCR beta cDNA libraries were used. When 1 to 10 million T cells were used, they gave hundreds of thousands of cDNA molecules. MiXCR, applied by TCRdb to the PCR reads, yields one record per CDR3 protein. This table has about 500,000 distinct CDR3 sequences, around 40% appearing once. About this clonotype: Its antigen is as yet unknown.

From germline, CDR1 is SQVTM and CDR2 ANQGSEA. This CDR3 is 16 amino acids long. V lost 1 base and J lost 3, with 16 bases in between. The sequence derives from a girl aged 10 to 17 with multiple sclerosis. The chain carries TRBV29-1 and TRBJ2-4, with D perhaps TRBD1 or TRBD2 (5 bases each). The specimen sequenced was blood. In nucleotides, the CDR3 is TGCAGCGTTGAAGTGAGGGGTAGACGTGGCAAAAACATTCAGTACTTC. The encoded protein is CSVEVRGRRGKNIQYF.